This TCR beta chain was sequenced for a study of early T cells in non-severe SARS-CoV-2 infection. At the level of the study: Unsorted whole blood bulk RNA was sequenced, with unpaired chains. Study-wide findings and caveats: The study's VDJdb matching favored anti-spike CD8 responses and missed private and CD4 specificities.

The TCR library protocol was used to attach unique molecular identifiers. These identifiers were attached to individual cDNA molecules. TCRdb ran MiXCR on the 5' RACE reads and lists one entry per CDR3 protein. The data hold over 85,000 distinct CDR3 sequences, with roughly 15% observed a single time. As concerns this clonotype: Its cognate antigen is unknown.

Trimming stripped 3 bases from V and 6 bases from J, with 6 bases between. The CDR3 has 11 amino acids. Germline CDR1 MDHEN, CDR2 SYDVKM. The chain has TRBV28 and TRBJ2-7; D is uncertain. Sequenced sample: whole blood. The sequence was collected from an adult who was a healthcare worker with PCR-confirmed SARS-CoV-2 infection or an uninfected control (not recorded which). This CDR3 is CASSFHSEQYF. The CDR3 bases are TGTGCCAGCAGTTTTCACTCCGAGCAGTACTTC.